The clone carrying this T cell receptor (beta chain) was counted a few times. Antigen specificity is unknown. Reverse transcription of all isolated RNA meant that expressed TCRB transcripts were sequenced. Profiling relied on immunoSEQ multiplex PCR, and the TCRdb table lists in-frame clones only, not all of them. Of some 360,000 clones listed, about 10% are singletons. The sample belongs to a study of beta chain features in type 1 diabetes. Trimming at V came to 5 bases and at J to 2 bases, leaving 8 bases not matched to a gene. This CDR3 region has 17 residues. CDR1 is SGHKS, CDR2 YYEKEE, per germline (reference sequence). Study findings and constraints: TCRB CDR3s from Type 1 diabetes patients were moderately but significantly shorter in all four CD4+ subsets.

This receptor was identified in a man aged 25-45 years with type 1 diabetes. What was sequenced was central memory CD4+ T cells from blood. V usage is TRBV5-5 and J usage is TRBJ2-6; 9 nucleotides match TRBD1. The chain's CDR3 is CASRAGTGNPGANVLTF. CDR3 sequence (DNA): TGTGCCAGCAGGGCCGGGACAGGGAATCCTGGGGCCAACGTCCTGACTTTC.